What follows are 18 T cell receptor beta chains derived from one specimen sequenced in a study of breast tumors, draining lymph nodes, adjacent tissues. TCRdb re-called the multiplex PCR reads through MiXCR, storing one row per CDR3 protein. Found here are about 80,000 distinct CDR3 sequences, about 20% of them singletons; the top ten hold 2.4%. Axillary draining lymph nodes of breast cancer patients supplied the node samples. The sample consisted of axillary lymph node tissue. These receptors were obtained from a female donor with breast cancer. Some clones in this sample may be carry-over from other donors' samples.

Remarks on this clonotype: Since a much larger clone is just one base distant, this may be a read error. CDR3 amino acids: CSVEEGAGRNTMYF. The DNA for the CDR3 is TGCAGCGTTGAAGAAGGGGCAGGGAGAAACACCATGTATTTT. V usage is TRBV29-1 and J usage is TRBJ1-3; tentatively, D is TRBD1 (5 bases). Germline V gives CDR1 SQVTM, CDR2 ANQGSEA. This CDR3 has 14 amino acids. Complete variable domain (other parts from reference TRBV29-1 and TRBJ1-3): SAVISQKPSRDICQRGTSLTIQCQVDSQVTMMFWYRQQPGQSLTLIATANQGSEATYESGFVIDKFPISRPNLTFSTLTVSNMSPEDSSIYLCSVEEGAGRNTMYFGEGSWLTVV.

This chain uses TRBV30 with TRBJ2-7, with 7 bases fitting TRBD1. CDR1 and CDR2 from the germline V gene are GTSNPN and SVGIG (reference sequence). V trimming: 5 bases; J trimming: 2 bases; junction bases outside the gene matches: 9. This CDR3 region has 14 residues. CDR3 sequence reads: CAWGRTGHTYEQYF. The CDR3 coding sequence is TGTGCCTGGGGCAGGACAGGACATACCTACGAGCAGTACTTC.

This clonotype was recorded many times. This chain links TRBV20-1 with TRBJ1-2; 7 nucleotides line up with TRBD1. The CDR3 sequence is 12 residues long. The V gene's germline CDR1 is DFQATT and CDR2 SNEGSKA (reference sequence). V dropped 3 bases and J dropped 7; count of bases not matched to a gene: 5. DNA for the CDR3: TGCAGTGCTAGGGGGACAGTCCGTGGCTACACCTTC. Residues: CSARGTVRGYTF.

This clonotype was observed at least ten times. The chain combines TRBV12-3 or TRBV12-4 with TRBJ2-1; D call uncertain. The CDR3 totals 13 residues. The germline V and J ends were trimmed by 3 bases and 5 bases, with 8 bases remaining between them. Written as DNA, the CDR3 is TGTGCCAGCAGTTTGTCACTTAACAATGAGCAGTTCTTC. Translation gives CASSLSLNNEQFF.

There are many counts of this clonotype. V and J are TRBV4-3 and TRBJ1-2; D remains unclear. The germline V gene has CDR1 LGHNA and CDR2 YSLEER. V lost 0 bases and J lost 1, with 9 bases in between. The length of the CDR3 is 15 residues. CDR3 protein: CASSQDPAGNYGYTF. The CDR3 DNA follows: TGCGCCAGCAGCCAAGATCCCGCGGGTAACTATGGCTACACCTTC.

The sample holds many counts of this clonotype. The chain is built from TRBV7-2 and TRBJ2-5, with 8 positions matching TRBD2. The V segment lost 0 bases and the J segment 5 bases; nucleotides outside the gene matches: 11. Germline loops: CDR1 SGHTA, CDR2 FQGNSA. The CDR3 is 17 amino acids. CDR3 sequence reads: CASSLAAGGLGGETQYF. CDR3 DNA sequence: TGTGCCAGCAGCTTAGCCGCGGGAGGCCTGGGGGGCGAGACCCAGTACTTC. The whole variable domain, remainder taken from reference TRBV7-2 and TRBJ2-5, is GAGVSQSPSNKVTEKGKDVELRCDPISGHTALYWYRQSLGQGLEFLIYFQGNSAPDKSGLPSDRFSAERTGGSVSTLTIQRTQQEDSAVYLCASSLAAGGLGGETQYFGPGTRLLVL.

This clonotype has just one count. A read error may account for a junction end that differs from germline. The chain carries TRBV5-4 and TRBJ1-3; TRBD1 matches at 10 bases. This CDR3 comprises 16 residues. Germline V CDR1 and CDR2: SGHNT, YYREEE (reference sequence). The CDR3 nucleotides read TGTGCCAGCAGCTCGCCCGACAGGGGGCCTGGAGACACCATATATTTT. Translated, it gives CASSSPDRGPGDTIYF.

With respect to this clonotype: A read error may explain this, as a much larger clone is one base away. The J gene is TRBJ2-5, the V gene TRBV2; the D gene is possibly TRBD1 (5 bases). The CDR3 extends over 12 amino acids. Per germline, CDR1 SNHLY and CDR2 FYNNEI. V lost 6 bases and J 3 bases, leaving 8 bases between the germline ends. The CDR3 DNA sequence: TGTGCCAGCAGGGACACTGAAGAGACCCAGTACTTC. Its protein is CASRDTEETQYF.

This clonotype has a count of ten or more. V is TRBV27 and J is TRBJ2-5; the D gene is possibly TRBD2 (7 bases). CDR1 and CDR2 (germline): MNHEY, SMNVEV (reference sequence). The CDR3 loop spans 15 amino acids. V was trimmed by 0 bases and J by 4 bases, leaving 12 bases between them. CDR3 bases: TGTGCCAGCAGTTTATCCAGGGGAGGGCGAGAGACCCAGTACTTC. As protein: CASSLSRGGRETQYF.

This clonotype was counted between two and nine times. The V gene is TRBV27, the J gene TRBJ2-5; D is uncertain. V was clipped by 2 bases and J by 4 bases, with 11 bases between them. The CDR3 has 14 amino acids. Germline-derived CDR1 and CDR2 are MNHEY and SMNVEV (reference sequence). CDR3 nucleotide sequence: TGTGCCAGCAGTTTAATGGCTCCGGGAGAGACCCAGTACTTC. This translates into CASSLMAPGETQYF.

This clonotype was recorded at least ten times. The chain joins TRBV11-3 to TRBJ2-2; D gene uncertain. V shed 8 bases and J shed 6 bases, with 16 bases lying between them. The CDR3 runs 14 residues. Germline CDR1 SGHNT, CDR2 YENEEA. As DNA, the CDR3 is TGTGCCAGCGTTGGCTGGGATGGGTCCGGGGAGCTGTTTTTT. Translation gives CASVGWDGSGELFF.

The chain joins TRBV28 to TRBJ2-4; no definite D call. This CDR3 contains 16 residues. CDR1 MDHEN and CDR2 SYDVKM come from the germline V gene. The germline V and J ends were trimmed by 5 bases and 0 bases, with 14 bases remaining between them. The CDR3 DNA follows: TGTGCCAGCAGTAGACTGGCGACCCTAGCCAAAAACATTCAGTACTTC. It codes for CASSRLATLAKNIQYF.

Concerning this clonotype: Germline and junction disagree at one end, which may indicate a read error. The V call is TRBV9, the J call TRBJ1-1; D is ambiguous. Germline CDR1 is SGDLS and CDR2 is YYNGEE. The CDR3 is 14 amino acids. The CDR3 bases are TGTGCTAGCAGCGTAGGAGGTGTCGACACTGAAGCTTTCTTT. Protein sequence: CASSVGGVDTEAFF.

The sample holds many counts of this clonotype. CDR3 sequence (DNA): TGTGCCAGTAGTACTGGGGAGGCGGCTCAGCCCCAGCATTTT. This sequence encodes CASSTGEAAQPQHF. The V gene is TRBV19, the J gene TRBJ1-5; D gene unclear. CDR1 is LNHDA, CDR2 SQIVND, per germline (reference sequence). This CDR3 has 14 residues. V was clipped by 4 bases and J by 6 bases, with 13 bases between them.

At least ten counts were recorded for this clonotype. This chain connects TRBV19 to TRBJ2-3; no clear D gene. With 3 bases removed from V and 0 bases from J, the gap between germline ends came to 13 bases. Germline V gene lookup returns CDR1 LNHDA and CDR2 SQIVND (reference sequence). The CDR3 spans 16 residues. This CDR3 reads CASSIAAARSTDTQYF. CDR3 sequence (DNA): TGTGCCAGTAGTATCGCCGCTGCGCGGAGCACAGATACGCAGTATTTT. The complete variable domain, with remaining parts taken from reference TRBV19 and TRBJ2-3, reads DGGITQSPKYLFRKEGQNVTLSCEQNLNHDAMYWYRQDPGQGLRLIYYSQIVNDFQKGDIAEGYSVSREKKESFPLTVTSAQKNPTAFYLCASSIAAARSTDTQYFGPGTRLTVL.

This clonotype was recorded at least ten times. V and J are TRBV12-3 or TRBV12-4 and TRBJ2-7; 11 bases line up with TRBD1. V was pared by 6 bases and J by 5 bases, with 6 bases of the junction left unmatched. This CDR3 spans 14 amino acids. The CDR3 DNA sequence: TGTGCCAGCAGCGGGACAGGGGGGGGCCACGAGCAGTACTTC. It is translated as CASSGTGGGHEQYF.

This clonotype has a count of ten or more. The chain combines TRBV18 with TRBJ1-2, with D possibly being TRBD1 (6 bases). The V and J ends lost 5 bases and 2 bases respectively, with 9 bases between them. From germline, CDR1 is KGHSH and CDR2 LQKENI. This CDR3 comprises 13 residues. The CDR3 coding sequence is TGTGCCAGCTCATCAGGGGCAAACTATGGCTACACCTTC. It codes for CASSSGANYGYTF.

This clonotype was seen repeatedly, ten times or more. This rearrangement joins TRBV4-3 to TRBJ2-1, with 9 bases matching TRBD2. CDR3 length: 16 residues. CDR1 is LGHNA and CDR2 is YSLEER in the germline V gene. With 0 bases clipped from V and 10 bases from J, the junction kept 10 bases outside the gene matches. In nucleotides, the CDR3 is TGCGCCAGCAGCCAAGAGGCTAGCGGGACCTCATGGGAGCAGTTCTTC. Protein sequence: CASSQEASGTSWEQFF.